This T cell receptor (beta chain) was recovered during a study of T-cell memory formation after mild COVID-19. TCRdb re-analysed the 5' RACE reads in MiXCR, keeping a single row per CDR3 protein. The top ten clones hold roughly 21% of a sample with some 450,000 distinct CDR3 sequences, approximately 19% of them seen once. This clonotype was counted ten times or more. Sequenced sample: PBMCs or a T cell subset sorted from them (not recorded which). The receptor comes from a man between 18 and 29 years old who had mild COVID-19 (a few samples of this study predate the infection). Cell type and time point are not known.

In nucleotides, the CDR3 is TGCAGCGTAGAAAGCGGGGCTGATGGCTACACCTTC. Translation: CSVESGADGYTF. This chain joins TRBV29-1 and TRBJ1-2; possible D gene TRBD1, 5 bases. Trimming left V 6 bases short and J 6 bases short, with 14 bases between. CDR1 and CDR2 from the germline V gene are SQVTM and ANQGSEA. This CDR3 is 12 amino acids long.